This T cell receptor beta chain was documented in a study of control samples from healthy donors and cancer patients. Only in-frame clones appear in the TCRdb table, and some are missing; sequencing was by immunoSEQ multiplex PCR. The sample contains about 76,000 clones, about 89% of which appear only once. In its sample, this clone was seen once. V dropped 4 bases and J dropped 0; count of bases not matched to a gene: 9. The CDR3 length is 17 residues. The germline CDR1 and CDR2 sequences are SEHNR and FQNEAQ (reference sequence). This clonotype originated in a woman between 45 and 60 years old with colorectal cancer. V gene TRBV7-9 combines with J gene TRBJ1-1; 9 bases line up with TRBD1. What was sequenced was PBMCs. The CDR3 DNA is TGTGCCAGCAGCTACGGGGGGACAGGGTCCATGAACACTGAAGCTTTCTTT. Its protein is CASSYGGTGSMNTEAFF.